This T cell receptor (beta chain) was sequenced during a study of cytomegalovirus exposure and HLA in healthy donors. The wider study: An earlier analysis identified fewer than 130 million unique TCR beta sequences in about 190 million T cells. An early data release held 79 million or so unique TCRs from HLA-typed donors.

The CDR3 length is 13 residues. V was clipped by 5 bases and J by 4 bases, with 11 bases between them. Germline V gives CDR1 SGHNT, CDR2 YENEEA. Regarding the study as a whole: Per a later analysis, HLA-associated TCR beta chains showed more clonal expansion than other, equally common TCR beta chains. Investigators reported under 200 TCR beta chains as tied to cytomegalovirus.

With regard to this clone: Its cognate antigen is unknown.

PCR involved 60 Vbeta and 13 Jbeta primers. The method was immunoSEQ multiplex PCR; TCRdb's version includes in-frame clones alone and lacks a portion of them. The sample shows around 120,000 clones, less than 80% of them seen only once. This clonotype was obtained from a man younger than 45 in good health and CMV-seropositive. The gene calls are TRBV11-3 and TRBJ1-2; D unclear. The sequenced sample was PBMCs. The CDR3: CASSPRGAYGYTF. The DNA for the CDR3 is TGTGCCAGCAGCCCGCGGGGAGCCTATGGCTACACCTTC. The variable domain in full, completed from reference TRBV11-3 and TRBJ1-2, reads EAGVVQSPRYKIIEKKQPVAFWCNPISGHNTLYWYLQNLGQGPELLIRYENEEAVDDSQLPKDRFSAERLKGVDSTLKIQPAELGDSAVYLCASSPRGAYGYTFGSGTRLTVV.